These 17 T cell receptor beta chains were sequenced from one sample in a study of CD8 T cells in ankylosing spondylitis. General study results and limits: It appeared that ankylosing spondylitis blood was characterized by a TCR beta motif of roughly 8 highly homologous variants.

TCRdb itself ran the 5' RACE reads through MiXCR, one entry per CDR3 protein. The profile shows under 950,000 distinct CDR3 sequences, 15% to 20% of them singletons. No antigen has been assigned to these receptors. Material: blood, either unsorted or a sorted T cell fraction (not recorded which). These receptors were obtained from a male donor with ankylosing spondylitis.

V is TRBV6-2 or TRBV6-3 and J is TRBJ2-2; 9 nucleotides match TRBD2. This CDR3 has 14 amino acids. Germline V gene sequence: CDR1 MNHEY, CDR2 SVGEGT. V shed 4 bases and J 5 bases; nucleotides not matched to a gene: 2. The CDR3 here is CASSSSGRTGELFF. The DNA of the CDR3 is TGTGCCAGCAGTTCCAGCGGGAGGACCGGGGAGCTGTTTTTT.

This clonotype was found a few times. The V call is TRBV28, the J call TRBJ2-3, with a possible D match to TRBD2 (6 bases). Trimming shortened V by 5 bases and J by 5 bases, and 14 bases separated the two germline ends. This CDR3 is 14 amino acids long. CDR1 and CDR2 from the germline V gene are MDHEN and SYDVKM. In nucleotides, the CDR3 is TGTGCCAGCAGTCGGGCTAGGAGGGGAGATACGCAGTATTTT. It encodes CASSRARRGDTQYF.

Here the CDR3 reads CASSEQFGNTIYF. The CDR3 coding sequence is TGTGCCAGCAGTGAGCAGTTTGGAAACACCATATATTTT. The chain combines TRBV6-1 with TRBJ1-3; D not certain. The CDR3 has 13 residues. Between the trimmed V and J ends, which lost 3 bases and 3 bases, there was a span of 6 bases. The germline V gene has CDR1 MNHNS and CDR2 SASEGT.

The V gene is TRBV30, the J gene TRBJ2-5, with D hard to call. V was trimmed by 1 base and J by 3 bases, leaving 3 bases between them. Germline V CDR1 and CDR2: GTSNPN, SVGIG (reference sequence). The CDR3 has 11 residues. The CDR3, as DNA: TGTGCCTGGAGTGGGGAAGAGACCCAGTACTTC. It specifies CAWSGEETQYF.

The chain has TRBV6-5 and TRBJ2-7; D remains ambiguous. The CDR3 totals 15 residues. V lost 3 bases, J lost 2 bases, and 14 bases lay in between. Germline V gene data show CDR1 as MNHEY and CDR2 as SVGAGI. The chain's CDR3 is CASSYHLSVAYEQYF. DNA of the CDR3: TGTGCCAGCAGTTATCACCTCTCTGTGGCCTACGAGCAGTACTTC.

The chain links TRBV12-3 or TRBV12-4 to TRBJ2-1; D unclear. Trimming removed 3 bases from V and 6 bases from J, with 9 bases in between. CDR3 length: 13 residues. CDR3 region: CASSFTAPNEQFF. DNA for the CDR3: TGTGCCAGCAGTTTTACAGCTCCCAATGAGCAGTTCTTC.

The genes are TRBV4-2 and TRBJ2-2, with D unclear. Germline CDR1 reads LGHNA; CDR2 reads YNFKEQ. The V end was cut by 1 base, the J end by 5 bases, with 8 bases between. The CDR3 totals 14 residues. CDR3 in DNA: TGTGCCAGCAGCCAAGCGGAAATAACCGGGGAGCTGTTTTTT. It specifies CASSQAEITGELFF.

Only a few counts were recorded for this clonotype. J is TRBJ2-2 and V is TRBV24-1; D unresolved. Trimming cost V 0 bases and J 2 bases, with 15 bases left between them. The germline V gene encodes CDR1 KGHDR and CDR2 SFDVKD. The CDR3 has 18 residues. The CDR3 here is CATSDLPSNRRNTGELFF. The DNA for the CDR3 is TGTGCCACCAGTGATTTGCCAAGCAATCGGCGAAACACCGGGGAGCTGTTTTTT.

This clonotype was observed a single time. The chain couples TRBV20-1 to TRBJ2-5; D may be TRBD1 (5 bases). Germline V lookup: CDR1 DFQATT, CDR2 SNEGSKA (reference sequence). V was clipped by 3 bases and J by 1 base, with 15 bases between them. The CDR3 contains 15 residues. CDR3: CSASSLWGAQETQYF. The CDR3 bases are TGCAGTGCTAGTAGCCTCTGGGGCGCCCAAGAGACCCAGTACTTC.

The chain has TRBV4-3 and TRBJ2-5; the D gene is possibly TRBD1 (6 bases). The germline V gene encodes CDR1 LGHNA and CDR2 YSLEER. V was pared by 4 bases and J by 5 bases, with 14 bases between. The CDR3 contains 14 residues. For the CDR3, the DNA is TGCGCCAGCAGCCCAGTTGCAGGGGTGGAGACCCAGTACTTC. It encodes CASSPVAGVETQYF.

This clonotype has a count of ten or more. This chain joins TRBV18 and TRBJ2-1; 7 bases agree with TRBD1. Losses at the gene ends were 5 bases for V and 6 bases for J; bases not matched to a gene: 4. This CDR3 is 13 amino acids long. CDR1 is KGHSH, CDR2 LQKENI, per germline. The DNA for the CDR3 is TGTGCCAGCTCAAGTGACAGGGTCAATGAGCAGTTCTTC. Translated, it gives CASSSDRVNEQFF.

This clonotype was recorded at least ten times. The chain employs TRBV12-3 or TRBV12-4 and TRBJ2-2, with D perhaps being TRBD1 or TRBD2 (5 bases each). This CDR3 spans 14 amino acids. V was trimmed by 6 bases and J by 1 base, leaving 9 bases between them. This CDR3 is CASSRDRNTGELFF. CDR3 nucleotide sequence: TGTGCCAGCAGCCGGGACCGGAACACCGGGGAGCTGTTTTTT.

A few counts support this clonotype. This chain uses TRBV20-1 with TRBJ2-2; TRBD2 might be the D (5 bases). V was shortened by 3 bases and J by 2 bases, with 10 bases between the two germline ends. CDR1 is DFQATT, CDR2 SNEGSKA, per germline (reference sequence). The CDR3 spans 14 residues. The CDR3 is CSASRLANTGELFF. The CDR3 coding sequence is TGCAGTGCTAGTCGGCTAGCTAACACCGGGGAGCTGTTTTTT.

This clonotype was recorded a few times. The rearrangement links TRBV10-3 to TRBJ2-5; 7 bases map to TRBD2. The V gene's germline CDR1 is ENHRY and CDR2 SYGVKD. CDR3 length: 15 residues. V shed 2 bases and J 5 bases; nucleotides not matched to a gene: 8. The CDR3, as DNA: TGTGCCATCAGTGAGGAGGGAGGGCCGCGGGAGACCCAGTACTTC. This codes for CAISEEGGPRETQYF.

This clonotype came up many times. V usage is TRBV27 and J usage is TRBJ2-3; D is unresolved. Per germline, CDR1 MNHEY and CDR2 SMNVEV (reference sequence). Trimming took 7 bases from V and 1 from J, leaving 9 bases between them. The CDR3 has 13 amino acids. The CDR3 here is CASIRSGTDTQYF. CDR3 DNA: TGTGCCAGCATCCGGTCGGGCACAGATACGCAGTATTTT.

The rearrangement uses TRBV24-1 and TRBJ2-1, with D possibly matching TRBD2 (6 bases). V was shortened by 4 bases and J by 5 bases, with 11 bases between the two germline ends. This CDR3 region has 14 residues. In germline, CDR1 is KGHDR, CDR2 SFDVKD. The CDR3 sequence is CATSEAGFNNEQFF. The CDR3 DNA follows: TGTGCCACCAGTGAGGCGGGGTTCAACAATGAGCAGTTCTTC.

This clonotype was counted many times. DNA for the CDR3: TGCGCCAGCAGCCAAGTAGGGCAGTCTGGGGCCAACGTCCTGACTTTC. Its protein product is CASSQVGQSGANVLTF. The rearrangement links TRBV4-3 to TRBJ2-6; the D is unclear. Looked up from germline, CDR1 is LGHNA and CDR2 is YSLEER. This CDR3 is 16 amino acids long. The V end was cut by 1 base, the J end by 1 base, with 8 bases between.